The 29 T cell receptor beta chains presented below share a single source sample, sequenced in a study of blood T cell repertoires in COVID-19. The data were produced by immunoSEQ multiplex PCR, yet TCRdb's version contains in-frame clones alone and is incomplete. The repertoire has about 95,000 clones, 89% of them found once; the top ten carry 2.7%. The sequenced material came from peripheral blood. The receptors here all came from a man aged 45-65 years with COVID-19, enrolled during active disease.

The DNA for the CDR3 is TGTGCCAGCAGCATTCGGACTAGCGGGGGTCTCAATGAGCAGTTCTTC. This gives the protein CASSIRTSGGLNEQFF. The chain combines TRBV9 with TRBJ2-1; 13 nucleotides line up with TRBD2. Germline V gene sequence: CDR1 SGDLS, CDR2 YYNGEE. With V trimmed by 4 bases and J by 6 bases, 7 bases remained unmatched. This CDR3 contains 16 residues.

CDR3 amino acids: CASSAGYPTTGVYGYTF. The DNA of the CDR3 is TGTGCCAGCTCAGCAGGATATCCTACAACAGGGGTCTATGGCTACACCTTC. The chain employs TRBV18 and TRBJ1-2; 7 nucleotides match TRBD1. J was trimmed by 4 bases and V by 5 bases; bases with no gene match: 16. From germline, CDR1 is KGHSH and CDR2 LQKENI. There are 17 residues in the CDR3.

The V and J genes are TRBV4-2 and TRBJ1-5; the D gene is possibly TRBD1 (5 bases). CDR1 is LGHNA, CDR2 YNFKEQ, per germline. Trimming left V 1 base short and J 1 base short, with 11 bases between. The length of the CDR3 is 16 residues. The CDR3 loop reads CASSQGEGMSNQPQHF. In nucleotides, the CDR3 is TGTGCCAGCAGCCAAGGGGAGGGGATGAGCAATCAGCCCCAGCATTTT.

The chain couples TRBV9 to TRBJ2-5, with D uncertain. V was clipped by 5 bases and J by 7 bases, with 21 bases between them. The CDR3 is 15 residues long. The V gene's germline CDR1 is SGDLS and CDR2 YYNGEE. The CDR3 reads CASSLEVSQDRTQYF. CDR3 coding DNA: TGTGCCAGCAGTCTAGAGGTGTCTCAAGACCGGACCCAGTACTTC.

CDR3 sequence: CARSSRPGTGGWSGNQPQHF. In DNA form, the CDR3 reads TGTGCCAGAAGCTCACGTCCCGGGACAGGGGGTTGGTCGGGCAATCAGCCCCAGCATTTT. The genes are TRBV7-5 and TRBJ1-5; the table's TRBD1 call for D was not verified on the DNA. TRBV7-5 is a pseudogene. This CDR3 is built from 20 residues.

The CDR3 is CAWSNRGGLNYEQFF. As DNA, the CDR3 is TGTGCCTGGAGTAACCGGGGGGGCCTAAATTATGAGCAGTTCTTC. The gene calls are TRBV30 and TRBJ2-1; TRBD2 matches at 8 bases. CDR1 and CDR2 (germline): GTSNPN, SVGIG (reference sequence). The length of the CDR3 is 15 residues. With V trimmed by 2 bases and J by 8 bases, 11 bases remained unmatched.

The chain links TRBV11-3 to TRBJ2-2, with a weak D call TRBD1 (6 bases). Germline V lookup: CDR1 SGHNT, CDR2 YENEEA. The CDR3 consists of 16 residues. The V gene lost 5 bases and the J gene lost 6 bases, with 19 bases spanning the gap. CDR3 loop: CASSRNRDPGPGELFF. DNA of the CDR3: TGTGCCAGCAGCCGGAACAGGGACCCCGGGCCCGGGGAGCTGTTTTTT.

This clone was picked up one time. This chain joins TRBV19 and TRBJ1-6; D not resolved. V lost 7 bases to trimming and J lost 7 bases, with 11 bases between them. The CDR3 contains 13 residues. Germline-derived CDR1 and CDR2 are LNHDA and SQIVND (reference sequence). The CDR3 DNA sequence: TGTGCCAGTACAGGTCATGGGAATTCACCCCTCCACTTT. As protein: CASTGHGNSPLHF.

The rearrangement joins TRBV7-8 to TRBJ1-5, with 12 bases lining up with TRBD1. Germline CDR1 reads SGHVS; CDR2 reads FQNEAQ. The CDR3 sequence is 18 residues long. Trimming took 2 bases from V and 0 from J; bases not matched to a gene: 5. CDR3 in DNA: TGTGCCAGCAGCTTAAGGGGACAGGGGGCCTATAGCAATCAGCCCCAGCATTTT. It encodes CASSLRGQGAYSNQPQHF.

V gene TRBV7-6 combines with J gene TRBJ2-1; TRBD2 matches at 15 bases. Germline CDR1 reads SGHVS; CDR2 reads FNYEAQ. The length of the CDR3 is 22 residues. With V trimmed by 1 base and J by 0 bases, 13 bases remained unmatched. CDR3 amino acids: CASSLGRKGLAGGTSSYNEQFF. Written as DNA, the CDR3 is TGTGCCAGCAGCTTAGGTCGAAAGGGACTAGCGGGGGGCACTAGCTCCTACAATGAGCAGTTCTTC.

This sequence joins TRBV29-1 and TRBJ2-7; D possibly corresponds to TRBD1 (6 bases). The CDR3 contains 11 residues. The V end lost 7 bases, the J end lost 4 bases, and 11 bases lay between the germline ends. Germline CDR1 SQVTM, CDR2 ANQGSEA. The CDR3 nucleotides are TGCAGCGCCCTGGACAGTTACGAGCAGTACTTC. Amino acids: CSALDSYEQYF.

V gene TRBV12-5 combines with J gene TRBJ2-1, with D tentatively TRBD1 (6 bases). Trimming removed 7 bases from V and 8 bases from J, with 18 bases in between. The CDR3 loop spans 14 amino acids. Germline assignment: CDR1 LGHNT and CDR2 FRNRAP. CDR3: CASAPTGPGDEQFF. DNA for the CDR3: TGTGCTAGTGCCCCGACAGGACCAGGGGATGAGCAGTTCTTC.

The rearrangement links TRBV19 to TRBJ2-2, with unresolved D. The V end was cut by 6 bases, the J end by 1 base, with 6 bases between. Germline assignment: CDR1 LNHDA and CDR2 SQIVND (reference sequence). This CDR3 comprises 13 residues. The CDR3 nucleotides read TGTGCCAGTAGGTTCCAGAACACCGGGGAGCTGTTTTTT. This sequence encodes CASRFQNTGELFF.

This clone was counted a few times. The chain has TRBV30 and TRBJ2-7, with TRBD1 as a possible D gene (7 bases). The V end lost 4 bases, the J end lost 0 bases, and 16 bases lay between the germline ends. The CDR3 covers 15 residues. Germline V lookup: CDR1 GTSNPN, CDR2 SVGIG (reference sequence). The CDR3 region is CAWMGLQGDSYEQYF. The CDR3 coding sequence is TGTGCCTGGATGGGACTTCAGGGGGACTCCTACGAGCAGTACTTC.

The chain uses TRBV6-2 or TRBV6-3 and TRBJ1-2; TRBD1 aligns across 8 bases. V lost 5 bases, J lost 3 bases, and 11 bases stayed unmatched. The germline CDR1 and CDR2 sequences are MNHEY and SVGEGT. This CDR3 is 16 amino acids long. The CDR3 bases are TGTGCCAGCAGTCCAAATACAGGGGGTTACCACTATGGCTACACCTTC. As protein: CASSPNTGGYHYGYTF.

V usage is TRBV5-5 and J usage is TRBJ2-1, with 9 bases aligning to TRBD1. CDR3 length equals 15 residues. Germline V gene data show CDR1 as SGHKS and CDR2 as YYEKEE (reference sequence). V lost 3 bases and J lost 1; bases outside the gene matches: 2. The CDR3 coding sequence is TGTGCCAGCAGCTGGGACAGGGAGTCCTACAATGAGCAGTTCTTC. Translation gives CASSWDRESYNEQFF.

The gene calls are TRBV11-2 and TRBJ2-5; perhaps TRBD2 as D (7 bases). CDR1 is SGHAT and CDR2 is FQNNGV in the germline V gene. The CDR3 has 15 amino acids. Trimming stripped 0 bases from V and 5 bases from J, with 13 bases between. The CDR3 DNA reads as TGTGCCAGCAGCTTAGATGGGGGGGCGCAGGAGACCCAGTACTTC. It yields the protein CASSLDGGAQETQYF.

This clone has a single count. The V gene is TRBV3-1 (or the pseudogene TRBV3-2), the J gene TRBJ2-3; 9 positions agree with TRBD2. The CDR3 covers 16 residues. The germline V gene has CDR1 LGHDT and CDR2 YNNKEL (reference sequence). V gave up 6 bases and J gave up 3 bases; unmatched junction bases: 10. CDR3 bases: TGTGCCAGCAGACCCAATCCGGGACTAGCTACAGATACGCAGTATTTT. Translated: CASRPNPGLATDTQYF.

The V and J genes are TRBV5-1 and TRBJ2-7; 8 bases match TRBD1. The CDR3 loop spans 15 amino acids. Germline CDR1 is SGHRS and CDR2 is YFSETQ. V shed 3 bases, J shed 1 base, and the junction held 6 bases outside the gene matches. This CDR3 is CASSSTGTGSYEQYF. CDR3 nucleotides: TGCGCCAGCAGCTCAACCGGGACAGGATCCTACGAGCAGTACTTC.

The chain combines TRBV30 with TRBJ1-4, with D hard to call. Per germline, CDR1 GTSNPN and CDR2 SVGIG (reference sequence). The CDR3 loop spans 16 amino acids. Trimming removed 1 base from V and 5 bases from J, with 17 bases in between. For the CDR3, the DNA is TGTGCCTGGAGTGAACCCCCGGAGGCTAGGAATGAAAAACTGTTTTTT. Amino acids: CAWSEPPEARNEKLFF.

This chain joins TRBV19 and TRBJ1-5; the D is unclear. V gave up 6 bases and J gave up 5 bases, with 23 bases separating them. The CDR3 has 17 residues. Germline CDR1 LNHDA, CDR2 SQIVND (reference sequence). Written as DNA, the CDR3 is TGTGCCAGTAGATCACTGAAGTTACGACTGTCAGATCAGCCCCAGCATTTT. This sequence encodes CASRSLKLRLSDQPQHF.

The genes are TRBV2 and TRBJ2-3; 7 nucleotides match TRBD2. The J segment lost 6 bases and the V segment lost 7 bases, leaving 13 bases of the junction unmatched. The CDR3 has 15 amino acids. The germline gives CDR1 SNHLY, CDR2 FYNNEI. CDR3 sequence: CASTLERGARDTQYF. In DNA form, the CDR3 reads TGTGCCAGCACCTTGGAGCGGGGAGCCCGGGATACGCAGTATTTT. Combining the CDR3 with reference TRBV2 and TRBJ2-3 gives the whole variable domain EPEVTQTPSHQVTQMGQEVILRCVPISNHLYFYWYRQILGQKVEFLVSFYNNEISEKSEIFDDQFSVERPDGSNFTLKIRSTKLEDSAMYFCASTLERGARDTQYFGPGTRLTVL.

The CDR3 region has the DNA TGCGCCAGCAGTGACCCAGGGTGGGCCTACGAGCAGTACTTC. It translates to CASSDPGWAYEQYF. V is TRBV10-2 and J is TRBJ2-7; D is possibly TRBD1 (5 bases). Germline V gene lookup returns CDR1 WSHSY and CDR2 SAAADI. CDR3 size: 14 residues. Trimming removed 3 bases from V and 2 bases from J, with 11 bases in between.

This chain connects TRBV2 to TRBJ2-7; no firm D call. Deletions cut 3 bases from V and 2 bases from J, with 14 bases between. Germline V gives CDR1 SNHLY, CDR2 FYNNEI. The CDR3 is 15 amino acids. CDR3 in DNA: TGTGCCAGCAGTGAGGCGGCCAGTACTACCTACGAGCAGTACTTC. Protein product: CASSEAASTTYEQYF.

The chain recombines TRBV2 with TRBJ1-1, with 11 bases aligning to TRBD1. The CDR3 sequence is 14 residues long. With V trimmed by 7 bases and J by 5 bases, 6 bases remained unmatched. The germline V gene has CDR1 SNHLY and CDR2 FYNNEI. This chain's CDR3 is CASKDRGRDTEAFF. The CDR3, as DNA: TGTGCCAGCAAGGACAGGGGGCGGGATACTGAAGCTTTCTTT.

The V gene is TRBV2, the J gene TRBJ2-5; D perhaps matches TRBD2 (6 bases). The CDR3 spans 12 residues. Per the germline V gene, CDR1 is SNHLY and CDR2 is FYNNEI. Deletions cut 6 bases from V and 5 bases from J, with 10 bases between. CDR3 DNA: TGTGCCAGCAGACTAGCACAGGAGACCCAGTACTTC. Protein sequence: CASRLAQETQYF.

The V call is TRBV12-3 or TRBV12-4, the J call TRBJ2-1; D remains ambiguous. The length of the CDR3 is 11 residues. Trimming took 5 bases from V and 6 from J, leaving 5 bases between them. In DNA, the CDR3 is TGTGCCAGCAGTCTTATCAATGAGCAGTTCTTC. Translated, it gives CASSLINEQFF.

CDR3 in amino acids: CASSRGLADPYEQYF. The CDR3 nucleotides are TGTGCCAGCAGTCGAGGGCTAGCGGACCCCTACGAGCAGTACTTC. The chain links TRBV7-9 to TRBJ2-7; 7 bases align to TRBD2. Germline V gene data show CDR1 as SEHNR and CDR2 as FQNEAQ (reference sequence). V gave up 6 bases and J gave up 2 bases; unmatched junction bases: 10. The CDR3 spans 15 residues.

This chain connects TRBV4-3 to TRBJ1-4; D unclear. The CDR3 is made up of 13 amino acids. V lost 3 bases, J lost 7 bases, and 9 bases lay in between. The germline V gene encodes CDR1 LGHNA and CDR2 YSLEER. This CDR3 is CASSHLGGEKLFF. Here the CDR3 DNA reads TGCGCCAGCAGCCACCTCGGAGGTGAAAAACTGTTTTTT.